The clone carrying this T cell receptor beta chain was seen at least ten times. The target antigen is unknown. This specimen comes from a study of blood T cells in healthy people across ages. Broader study findings: Long-lived donors had more naive CD4+ cells and higher diversity than aged donors. Roughly linearly, TCR beta diversity per million T cells fell as age increased.

Primers used in a second PCR of roughly 6 to 12 cycles were a sample-barcoded 5' primer and a J-beta primer mix. Each cDNA was tagged by a template-switch adaptor containing 12 random nucleotides. TCRdb passed the 5' RACE reads through MiXCR, listing each CDR3 protein once. The sample carries roughly 900,000 distinct CDR3 sequences, more than 25% recorded once. The germline V and J ends were trimmed by 0 bases and 3 bases, with 14 bases remaining between them. The germline CDR1 and CDR2 sequences are SGHRS and YFSETQ. CDR3 length equals 16 residues. Specimen: blood. This sequence originates from a woman older than 75 in good health. This sequence joins TRBV5-1 and TRBJ2-3, with D tentatively TRBD2 (6 bases). CDR3 nucleotide sequence: TGCGCCAGCAGCTTGGCCGGGGGACTTCAGACAGATACGCAGTATTTT. Translated, it gives CASSLAGGLQTDTQYF.